This TCR beta chain was identified in a study of regulatory T cells in long-lasting Graves disease. Arm-PCR of CDR3 regions and iRepertoire HTBI primers were the basis on which TCR beta libraries were built. TCRdb re-called the multiplex PCR reads with MiXCR, one entry per CDR3 protein. The top ten clones hold 12% of a sample with about 470,000 distinct CDR3 sequences, around 15% of them seen once. Ten or more counts support this clonotype. Germline is not matched at one junction end, which may reflect a read error. CDR1 SGHRS and CDR2 YFSETQ come from the germline V gene. CDR3 length equals 14 residues. The time point here: newly diagnosed GD, antithyroid drugs for less than 3 months. Researchers made the TCR library from RNA that was extracted from PBMCs. This sample was also put to use in a study of T cells in Graves' hyperthyroidism and ophthalmopathy. That publication notes: Together with thyroid ultrasound, orbital computed tomography, serum thyroxine and TRAb, clinical symptoms were used for diagnoses.

The sequences come from peripheral blood mononuclear cells (PBMCs), collected at new diagnosis, from a patient treated with antithyroid drugs. This rearrangement joins TRBV5-1 to TRBJ2-7, with unresolved D. The sequence was obtained from a man aged 35 to 55 with Graves disease. The chain's CDR3 is CASSLVGDPYEQYF. The CDR3 DNA is TGTGCCAGCAGCTTAGTCGGCGATCCCTACGAGCAGTACTTC.